A selection of T cell receptor beta chains follows, all from one sample in a study of OX40 agonist ivuxolimab in advanced cancers. Generated by immunoSEQ multiplex PCR, the TCRdb table keeps only in-frame clones and is missing some. The top ten hold 0.5% of the sample, which has around 98,000 clones, 87% seen once. The specimen was CD4+ or CD8+ T cells sorted from blood, collected in a trial of the OX40 agonist ivuxolimab. The receptors come from an adult with an advanced solid tumor such as melanoma, head and neck, liver or kidney cancer. The CDR3 runs from the conserved cysteine through the conserved F or W. The D gene is left open where the match is weak.

CDR3 protein,V gene,D gene,J gene,CDR3 length
CASTEDRNYGYTF,TRBV28,TRBD1,TRBJ1-2,13
CASSLERQPDTQYF,TRBV5-1,NA,TRBJ2-3,14
CASRWGISGTGRSEQYF,TRBV5-8,TRBD1,TRBJ2-7,17
CASSPWTEANYGYTF,TRBV7-9,NA,TRBJ1-2,15
CASSPRVGSTGELFF,TRBV6-5,NA,TRBJ2-2,15
CASSLVFGVGEKLFF,TRBV11-2,NA,TRBJ1-4,15
CASSQDQGASEKLFF,TRBV4-1,TRBD1,TRBJ1-4,15
CASNMGQGFPDTQYF,TRBV6-1,TRBD1,TRBJ2-3,15
CASRRVLHEKLFF,TRBV28,NA,TRBJ1-4,13
CASSSDQNSPLHF,TRBV2,NA,TRBJ1-6,13
CASSYGLAGADTQYF,TRBV5-1,TRBD2,TRBJ2-3,15
CASSWEDTIYF,TRBV11-2,NA,TRBJ1-3,11
CASSEPLGLGQYEQYF,TRBV11-3,NA,TRBJ2-7,16
CASNPNPGTGDGYTF,TRBV19,TRBD1,TRBJ1-2,15
CASSSNRGGSTDTQYF,TRBV11-2,NA,TRBJ2-3,16
CASSRQGNYGYTF,TRBV6-1,TRBD1,TRBJ1-2,13
CASSLSPGPLEQFF,TRBV7-3,NA,TRBJ2-1,14
CASSFVGTTYEQYF,TRBV28,NA,TRBJ2-7,14
CASSLGGGSSYNEQFF,TRBV28,NA,TRBJ2-1,16
CASSLADEQYF,TRBV7-2,NA,TRBJ2-7,11
CAISALQGEGQPQHF,TRBV10-3,NA,TRBJ1-5,15
CAITAQTGNYGYTF,TRBV10-3,TRBD1,TRBJ1-2,14